The 2 T cell receptor beta chains below all came from one sample that was sequenced in a study of early T cells in non-severe SARS-CoV-2 infection. TCRdb called the 5' RACE reads again in MiXCR, with one record for every CDR3 protein. The table includes about 60,000 distinct CDR3 sequences, roughly an eighth detected once. The sample consisted of whole blood. The receptors were gathered from an adult who was a healthcare worker with PCR-confirmed SARS-CoV-2 infection or an uninfected control (not recorded which).

A few counts support this clonotype. This sequence joins TRBV6-2 or TRBV6-3 and TRBJ2-1; 7 nucleotides match TRBD1. CDR1 and CDR2 from the germline V gene are MNHEY and SVGEGT. CDR3 size: 13 residues. Unmatched junction bases numbered 6, after V lost 6 bases and J lost 7 bases. CDR3 protein: CASSPTGTNEQFF. Here the CDR3 DNA reads TGTGCCAGCAGCCCGACAGGGACAAATGAGCAGTTCTTC.

This clonotype has only a few counts. This may be a read error, as it is one base from a much larger clone. The V and J genes are TRBV28 and TRBJ2-2; 7 bases are a match to TRBD1. CDR3 length equals 16 residues. Germline loops: CDR1 MDHEN, CDR2 SYDVKM. The DNA of the CDR3 is TGTGCCAGCAGTTATCCGGGGACAGAGAACATCGGGGAGCTGTTTTTT. It codes for CASSYPGTENIGELFF.